This TCR beta chain was identified during a study of shared clonotypes between healthy human individuals (dated by TCRdb to 2020 to 2021). General notes on the study: Three men and a couple of women, aged 18 to 49 years, made up the cohort. For each donor, CD4 naive and CD4 memory were each given three plates, CD8 naive was given two plates, and CD8 memory was given one plate. To estimate repertoire size and how much clonotypes are shared between individuals, the study performed deep sequencing of blood TCR repertoires from 4 to 6 healthy adults. Different laboratories and diverse techniques were used to prepare libraries and sequence TCR repertoires, to increase sequencing depth and limit assay-specific biases. Leukapheresis yielded between about 0.9 and 8.9 billion PBMCs per donor. The full study reports these points: Because the study included a small number of donors, the genetic and exposure-history diversity represented was limited. Even with the large sequencing depth, rarefaction of the sorted-subset datasets indicated that sequencing was incomplete. Compared with non-shared clonotypes, the clonotypes found in all four sorted-subset donors had higher generation probabilities. Sampling was restricted to blood, and TCR repertoires in tissue are likely to differ from TCR repertoires in blood. Sharing across a few donors was observed for about 4.8% of naive CD4, over 3% of naive CD8, over 2% of memory CD4, and roughly 0.43% of memory CD8 clonotypes. Naive subsets generally had larger estimated clonotype richness than memory subsets. Pairwise subsampling indicated that sequencing depth was expected to affect the degree of clonotype sharing among donors.

V loses 5 bases at its end and J loses 2 bases; junction bases beyond the gene matches: 10. Inclusive of the bounding cysteine and phenylalanine, the CDR3 is 16 residues long. The retained sequence is limited to the CDR3, 48 bases, with the frame set at the first base. CDR1 SGHVS and CDR2 FNYEAQ are derived from the germline V gene. As concerns this clone: Its antigen is still unknown. No quality values exist for individual bases; no much larger clone is one base distant.

Using the deep immunoSEQ assay, multiplex PCR amplified TCR CDR3 regions from genomic DNA. For each cell subset, the extracted genomic DNA was distributed evenly across all wells of several immunoSEQ 96-well plates, and each plate served as one replicate. For sorted subsets, each replicate PCR was loaded with around 200 ng genomic DNA, equivalent to 25,000 to 35,000 T cell genomes. Purified libraries were quantified with a Qubit 3.0 fluorometer, sized on a Bioanalyzer 2100, and re-quantified with the KAPA Library Quantification kit. Every immunoSEQ 96-well plate was sequenced on a dedicated single-read 150-cycle Illumina NextSeq 550 flow cell. The paper's processing steps were these. The immunoSEQ output contained only junctional sequences without quality scores, so filtering could not match that applied to full-length reads. To assign V/J genes and CDR3, sequences were annotated against IMGT germline references using PyIR, a Python wrapper for IgBLAST v1.9. Reads with weak V/J assignments (E-value above 1e-6), missing CDR3, stop codons, out-of-frame junctions, or ambiguous translated residues were removed. A V3J clonotype was defined by an identical inferred V gene, J gene, and CDR3 amino acid sequence. To compute the percentage overlap between repertoires, the number of shared unique clonotypes was divided by the size of the smaller repertoire. Richness of each repertoire was evaluated using RTK rarefaction, the Chao1 estimator, and Recon v2.1 estimates of unobserved clonotypes. For all TCRbeta clonotypes obtained by the gDNA method from a few donors, generation probabilities were computed with OLGA. This immuneACCESS table, as held by TCRdb, lists in-frame sequences with V and J called but not all clones. Of the missing ones, under half trace to an unresolved V gene in checked studies; the others have no known cause. V and J calls and clone size are as listed in that table; D and trimming were resolved from the DNA. Counted in this sample were about 79,000 clones; about 64% of them appeared once. Of the sample, about 51% is held by the ten largest clones.

The donors were healthy, HIV-negative adults who had no recently reported acute infections or vaccinations. Every donor was a Caucasian adult living in Nashville, Tennessee, USA. CD8 memory samples were composed of magnetically selected CD45RO+ cells combined with CCR7-negative CD45RA+ effector memory (TemRA) cells. Blood was collected by leukapheresis, and PBMCs were isolated by Ficoll-Histopaque density gradient centrifugation and then cryopreserved in liquid nitrogen vapor phase. Analytical flow cytometry was used to check the purity and quantity of each magnetically sorted T cell population. From each sorted fraction, genomic DNA was isolated and quantified by UV absorbance on a Nanodrop 2000c.

The sample consisted of memory CD8+ T cells sorted from blood. The cell subset or site label here, explained by the study, means: CD45RO+ cells pooled with CCR7-negative TemRA cells. This TCR was sampled from a young man in good health. The rearrangement joined TRBV7-6 to TRBJ2-3, with 7 bases matching TRBD2. This receptor carries the CDR3 CASSLKAGILTDTQYF. The DNA reads as follows: TGTGCCAGCAGCCTCAAAGCGGGGATCCTCACAGATACGCAGTATTTT.